This passage covers 17 T cell receptor beta chains from one sample sequenced in a study of blood T cell repertoires in COVID-19. Profiling relied on immunoSEQ multiplex PCR, and the TCRdb table lists in-frame clones only, not all of them. The sample contains 75,000 to 95,000 clones, 85% of which appear only once. The sequencing sample was made of peripheral blood. These receptors all stem from a middle-aged man with acute or convalescent COVID-19.

J is TRBJ1-6 and V is TRBV27; the match to TRBD1 covers 8 bases. Germline-derived CDR1 and CDR2 are MNHEY and SMNVEV (reference sequence). This CDR3 is 21 amino acids long. V trimming: 4 bases; J trimming: 6 bases; junction bases outside the gene matches: 23. DNA of the CDR3: TGTGCCAGCAGTTCATTCCCGATTACTAGGACAGGGCGAGAAGTTAATTCACCCCTCCACTTT. Encoded protein: CASSSFPITRTGREVNSPLHF.

A single count supports this clone. The chain has TRBV7-9 and TRBJ1-5; maybe TRBD1 (5 bases). Trimming removed 3 bases at V and 0 bases at J, with 6 bases between. CDR3 size: 14 residues. Germline values: CDR1 SEHNR, CDR2 FQNEAQ (reference sequence). For the CDR3, the DNA is TGTGCCAGCAGCTTTCAGGGTAGCAATCAGCCCCAGCATTTT. Its translation: CASSFQGSNQPQHF.

This chain uses TRBV3-1 (or the pseudogene TRBV3-2) with TRBJ2-7; D unresolved. CDR1 is LGHDT, CDR2 YNNKEL, per germline (reference sequence). This CDR3 is 12 amino acids long. The V end was cut by 1 base, the J end by 4 bases, with 5 bases between. The CDR3 nucleotides are TGTGCCAGCAGCCAAGCGTCGTACGAGCAGTACTTC. It encodes CASSQASYEQYF.

The V call is TRBV6-2 or TRBV6-3, the J call TRBJ2-7; TRBD2 matches 9 bases. V was pared by 5 bases and J by 12 bases, with 8 bases of the junction left unmatched. Germline loops: CDR1 MNHEY, CDR2 SVGEGT. This CDR3 region has 12 residues. CDR3 nucleotide sequence: TGTGCCAGCAGTCCCCTAGCGGGACGACCGTACTTC. It is translated as CASSPLAGRPYF.

The V call is TRBV19, the J call TRBJ2-7, with D possibly matching TRBD1 (6 bases). Germline V CDR1 and CDR2: LNHDA, SQIVND (reference sequence). V dropped 5 bases and J dropped 3 bases, with 17 bases sitting between them. CDR3 length: 15 residues. The CDR3 loop is CASSPIPGQSYEQYF. As DNA, the CDR3 is TGTGCCAGTAGTCCCATTCCGGGACAAAGCTACGAGCAGTACTTC.

The sample holds a few counts of this clone. This chain joins TRBV12-3 or TRBV12-4 and TRBJ2-2; TRBD1 is a possible D gene (6 bases). The CDR3 covers 13 residues. V was shortened by 3 bases and J by 6 bases, with 8 bases between the two germline ends. In DNA, the CDR3 is TGTGCCAGCAGTTTTTCAGGGGCCGGGGAGCTGTTTTTT. It codes for CASSFSGAGELFF.

This rearrangement joins TRBV5-1 to TRBJ2-7, with 8 nucleotides matching TRBD1. CDR1 is SGHRS and CDR2 is YFSETQ in the germline V gene. The CDR3 spans 14 residues. J lost 4 bases, V lost 4 bases, and 7 bases had no gene match. DNA of the CDR3: TGCGCCAGCAGCAAGGACAGGGTAGGGTACGAGCAGTACTTC. Its translation is CASSKDRVGYEQYF.

The chain uses TRBV12-3 or TRBV12-4 and TRBJ1-2; TRBD1 is a possible D gene (5 bases). The CDR3 sequence is 13 residues long. The germline V and J ends were trimmed by 5 bases and 2 bases, with 9 bases remaining between them. CDR3 DNA sequence: TGTGCCAGCAGTCTAGACAGAAACTATGGCTACACCTTC. As protein: CASSLDRNYGYTF.

J is TRBJ1-6 and V is TRBV23-1; tentatively, D is TRBD1 (5 bases). TRBV23-1 is classed as an ORF, of uncertain function. V gave up 3 bases and J gave up 7 bases, with 16 bases separating them. The CDR3 has 16 amino acids. CDR3 sequence: CASSHPGQGRNSPLHF. In DNA, the CDR3 is TGCGCCAGCAGTCACCCTGGGCAGGGCAGGAATTCACCCCTCCACTTT.

About this clone: Given a much more abundant clone one base away, this may be a read error. The identical CDR3 is also encoded by other nucleotide sequences in the sample. V usage is TRBV30 and J usage is TRBJ1-1; no definite D call. Germline values: CDR1 GTSNPN, CDR2 SVGIG (reference sequence). This CDR3 spans 12 amino acids. Trimming removed 2 bases from V and 2 bases from J, with 6 bases in between. For the CDR3, the DNA is TGTGCCTGGAGTCCCTTAAACACTGAAGCTTTCTTT. Translation gives CAWSPLNTEAFF.

The rearrangement joins TRBV5-8 to TRBJ2-2; 9 bases map to TRBD1. With 6 bases clipped from V and 4 bases from J, the junction kept 10 bases outside the gene matches. The CDR3 extends over 16 amino acids. CDR1 and CDR2 from the germline V gene are SGHTS and YDEGEE. CDR3 residues: CASNPLTGGITGELFF. CDR3 sequence (DNA): TGTGCCAGCAACCCCCTCACAGGGGGCATCACCGGGGAGCTGTTTTTT.

The rearrangement joins TRBV7-2 to TRBJ2-1, with 7 nucleotides matching TRBD1. With 5 bases clipped from V and 4 bases from J, the junction kept 11 bases outside the gene matches. Germline V gene data show CDR1 as SGHTA and CDR2 as FQGNSA. The CDR3 runs 16 residues. The CDR3 nucleotides read TGTGCCAGCAGCCCGAAGTCGGGACAGATTTACAATGAGCAGTTCTTC. It encodes CASSPKSGQIYNEQFF.

V gene TRBV12-3 or TRBV12-4 combines with J gene TRBJ2-5; D is unclear. Trimming cost V 5 bases and J 5 bases, with 12 bases left between them. This CDR3 is built from 13 residues. The DNA for the CDR3 is TGTGCCAGCAGTCCCCCGCTAGAGGAGACCCAGTACTTC. Its protein is CASSPPLEETQYF.

This rearrangement joins TRBV6-6 to TRBJ2-2, with a weak D call TRBD2 (5 bases). The CDR3 is made up of 16 amino acids. Trimming cost V 2 bases and J 0 bases, with 10 bases left between them. The germline V gene has CDR1 MNHNY and CDR2 SVGAGI (reference sequence). The CDR3 nucleotides are TGTGCCAGCAGTTACCCGACGGGATCGAACACCGGGGAGCTGTTTTTT. Protein sequence: CASSYPTGSNTGELFF.

The chain has TRBV9 and TRBJ2-5; possibly TRBD2 for D (6 bases). The V gene's germline CDR1 is SGDLS and CDR2 YYNGEE. The CDR3 runs to 15 residues. The V gene lost 0 bases and the J gene lost 4 bases, with 13 bases spanning the gap. DNA for the CDR3: TGTGCCAGCAGCGTAGCGGTCGGAGGGATAGAGACCCAGTACTTC. Its translation: CASSVAVGGIETQYF.

The chain employs TRBV19 and TRBJ1-5; 7 nucleotides align to TRBD1. The CDR3 consists of 18 residues. Germline V lookup: CDR1 LNHDA, CDR2 SQIVND (reference sequence). V lost 4 bases and J lost 0; bases outside the gene matches: 12. The CDR3 here is CASSNDPRYRGSNQPQHF. The CDR3 DNA follows: TGTGCCAGTAGTAATGACCCCCGCTACAGGGGTAGCAATCAGCCCCAGCATTTT.

The rearrangement joins TRBV2 to TRBJ1-4; D is unclear. The V end lost 7 bases, the J end lost 2 bases, and 20 bases lay between the germline ends. The CDR3 is 17 residues long. Germline V CDR1 and CDR2: SNHLY, FYNNEI. The CDR3 here is CASTGSLGEYTNEKLFF. CDR3 DNA sequence: TGTGCCAGCACGGGATCCCTTGGAGAATATACTAATGAAAAACTGTTTTTT.